This T cell receptor (beta chain) was identified in a study of early T cells in non-severe SARS-CoV-2 infection. Study details: Sequencing targeted bulk RNA from unsorted whole blood, leaving chains unpaired. Overall study findings and caveats: VDJdb-based annotation leaned toward anti-spike CD8 responses and missed private and CD4 specificities.

This clonotype was recorded a few times. Its specificity is not known. The CDR3 has 15 residues. Germline values: CDR1 SNHLY, CDR2 FYNNEI. Between the trimmed V and J ends, which lost 4 bases and 4 bases, there was a span of 14 bases. Researchers attached unique molecular identifiers to individual cDNA molecules. TCRdb used MiXCR to reprocess the 5' RACE reads, holding one entry per CDR3 protein. In the table there are about 44,000 distinct CDR3 sequences, 10% to 15% of which are singletons. The sequence came from an adult who was a healthcare worker with PCR-confirmed SARS-CoV-2 infection or an uninfected control (not recorded which). The chain joins TRBV2 to TRBJ1-5; a weak D match, TRBD1 (5 bases). Sequencing used whole blood. The CDR3 DNA sequence: TGTGCCAGCAGTGGCTCCGGGACGAATAATCAGCCCCAGCATTTT. It yields the protein CASSGSGTNNQPQHF. Using reference TRBV2 and TRBJ1-5 for the parts outside the CDR3, the full variable domain is EPEVTQTPSHQVTQMGQEVILRCVPISNHLYFYWYRQILGQKVEFLVSFYNNEISEKSEIFDDQFSVERPDGSNFTLKIRSTKLEDSAMYFCASSGSGTNNQPQHFGDGTRLSIL.